The clone carrying this TCR beta chain was found a few times. No antigen is known for it. The data were taken from a study of beta chain features in type 1 diabetes. CDR3 size: 13 residues. Unmatched junction bases numbered 7, after V lost 7 bases and J lost 8 bases. CDR1 is MNHEY, CDR2 SVGAGI, per germline. Sequencing targeted expressed TCRB transcripts, as all isolated RNA had been reverse transcribed. Method: immunoSEQ multiplex PCR; TCRdb's copy keeps in-frame clones and lacks some. The sample holds roughly 250,000 clones, 20% seen once. Study-wide results and caveats: Relative to healthy donors, patients appeared to have naive, central memory and Treg TCRB repertoires that were more similar. TCRB CDR3s were moderately but significantly shorter in Type 1 diabetes patients in all four CD4+ subsets. Resolution of whether HLA type affects TCRB rearrangement was not achieved here.

Material for sequencing was naive CD4+ T cells from blood. The V call is TRBV6-5, the J call TRBJ1-2, with TRBD1 matching over 10 bases. The receptor comes from a woman between 35 and 50 years old with type 1 diabetes. CDR3 amino acids: CASTLDRGHGYTF. In nucleotides, the CDR3 is TGTGCCAGCACCCTCGACAGGGGGCACGGCTACACCTTC.